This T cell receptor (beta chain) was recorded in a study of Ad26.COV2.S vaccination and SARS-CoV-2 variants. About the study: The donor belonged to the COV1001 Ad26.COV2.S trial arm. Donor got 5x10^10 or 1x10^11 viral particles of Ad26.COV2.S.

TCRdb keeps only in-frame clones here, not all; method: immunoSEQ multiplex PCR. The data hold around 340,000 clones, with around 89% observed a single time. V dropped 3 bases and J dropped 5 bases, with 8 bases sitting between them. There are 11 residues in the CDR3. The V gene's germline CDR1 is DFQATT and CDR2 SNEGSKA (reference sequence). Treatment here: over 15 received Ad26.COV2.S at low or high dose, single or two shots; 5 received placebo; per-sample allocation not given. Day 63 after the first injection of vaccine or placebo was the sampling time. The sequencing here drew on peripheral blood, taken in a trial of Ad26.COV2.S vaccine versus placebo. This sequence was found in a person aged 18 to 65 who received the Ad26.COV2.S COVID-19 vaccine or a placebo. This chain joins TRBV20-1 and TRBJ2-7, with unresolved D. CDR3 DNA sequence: TGCAGTGCTAGTAAAGACCACGAGCAGTACTTC. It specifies CSASKDHEQYF.